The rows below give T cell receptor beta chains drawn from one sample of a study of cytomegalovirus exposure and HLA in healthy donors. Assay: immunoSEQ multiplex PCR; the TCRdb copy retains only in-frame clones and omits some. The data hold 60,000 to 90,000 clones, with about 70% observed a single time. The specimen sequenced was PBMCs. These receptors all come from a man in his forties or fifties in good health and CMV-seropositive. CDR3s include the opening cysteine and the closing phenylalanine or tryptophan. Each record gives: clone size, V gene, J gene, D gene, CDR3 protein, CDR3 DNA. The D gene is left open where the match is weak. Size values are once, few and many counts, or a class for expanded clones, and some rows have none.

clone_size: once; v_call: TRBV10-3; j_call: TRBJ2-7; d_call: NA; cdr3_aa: CAIRGDITYEQYF; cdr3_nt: TGTGCCATCAGGGGGGACATTACCTACGAGCAGTACTTC
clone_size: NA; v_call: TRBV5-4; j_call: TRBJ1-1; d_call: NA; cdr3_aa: CASSFYPSDTEAFF; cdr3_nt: TGTGCCAGCAGCTTTTACCCGTCGGACACTGAAGCTTTCTTT
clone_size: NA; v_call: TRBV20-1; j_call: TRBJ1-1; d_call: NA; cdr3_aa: CSAGDTEAFF; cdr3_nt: TGCAGTGCCGGTGACACTGAAGCTTTCTTT
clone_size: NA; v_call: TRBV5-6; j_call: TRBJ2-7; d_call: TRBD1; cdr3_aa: CASSSPGGQATSYEQYF; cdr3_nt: TGTGCCAGCAGCTCCCCTGGGGGACAGGCCACCTCCTACGAGCAGTACTTC
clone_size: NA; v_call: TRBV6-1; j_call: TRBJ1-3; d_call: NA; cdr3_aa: CASSPLGSSGNTIYF; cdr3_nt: TGTGCCAGCAGTCCCCTAGGGAGCTCTGGAAACACCATATATTTT
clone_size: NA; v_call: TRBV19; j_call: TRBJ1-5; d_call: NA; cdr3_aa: CASTATGGSDQPQHF; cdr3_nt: TGTGCCAGTACCGCGACGGGAGGGTCGGATCAGCCCCAGCATTTT
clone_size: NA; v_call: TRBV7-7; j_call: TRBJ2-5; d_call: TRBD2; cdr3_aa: CASSLAGAGGGETQYF; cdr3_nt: TGTGCTAGCAGCTTAGCCGGAGCGGGAGGGGGAGAGACCCAGTACTTC
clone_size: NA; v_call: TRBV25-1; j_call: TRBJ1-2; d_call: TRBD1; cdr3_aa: CASRSGGYGYTF; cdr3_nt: TGTGCCAGCAGATCAGGGGGGTATGGCTACACCTTC
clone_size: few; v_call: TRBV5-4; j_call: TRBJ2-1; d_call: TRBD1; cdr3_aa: CASSPGTGAFQRQFF; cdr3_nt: TGTGCCAGCAGCCCCGGGACAGGCGCATTTCAGAGGCAGTTCTTC
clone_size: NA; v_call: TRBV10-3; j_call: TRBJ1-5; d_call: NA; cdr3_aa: CAISEAATFSNQPQHF; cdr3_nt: TGTGCCATCAGTGAGGCGGCAACCTTTAGCAATCAGCCCCAGCATTTT
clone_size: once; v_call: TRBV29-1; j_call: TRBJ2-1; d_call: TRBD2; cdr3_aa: CSVGLAPSSYNEQFF; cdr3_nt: TGCAGCGTTGGACTAGCGCCTAGCTCCTACAATGAGCAGTTCTTC
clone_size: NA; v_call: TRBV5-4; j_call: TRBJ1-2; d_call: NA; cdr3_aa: CASSPSGGGYGYTF; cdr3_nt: TGTGCCAGCAGCCCCTCGGGAGGGGGGTATGGCTACACCTTC
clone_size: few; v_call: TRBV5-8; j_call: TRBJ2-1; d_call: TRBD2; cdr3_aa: CASSPLGLAGGISYNEQFF; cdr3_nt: TGTGCCAGCAGCCCCCTGGGACTAGCGGGAGGCATCTCCTACAATGAGCAGTTCTTC
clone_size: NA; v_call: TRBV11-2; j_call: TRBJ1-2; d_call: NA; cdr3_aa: CASSLNGGYTF; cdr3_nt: TGTGCCAGCAGCTTAAATGGCGGCTACACCTTC
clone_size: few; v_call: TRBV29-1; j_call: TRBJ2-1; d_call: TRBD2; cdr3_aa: CSAPGTSGRASEQFF; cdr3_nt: TGCAGCGCTCCCGGGACTAGCGGGAGAGCAAGTGAGCAGTTCTTC
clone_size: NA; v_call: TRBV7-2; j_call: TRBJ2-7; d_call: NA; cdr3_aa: CASSLGGGAYEQYF; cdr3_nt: TGTGCCAGCAGCTTAGGGGGCGGGGCCTACGAGCAGTACTTC
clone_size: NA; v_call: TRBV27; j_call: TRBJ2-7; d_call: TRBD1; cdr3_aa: CASSLALQGSYEQYF; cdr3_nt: TGTGCCAGCAGTTTGGCATTACAGGGGTCGTACGAGCAGTACTTC
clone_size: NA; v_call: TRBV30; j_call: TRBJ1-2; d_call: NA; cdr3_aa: CAWSVAGDGYTF; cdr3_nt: TGTGCCTGGAGTGTAGCGGGGGATGGCTACACCTTC
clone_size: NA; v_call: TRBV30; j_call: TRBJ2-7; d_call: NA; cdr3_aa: CAWSVRGFYEQYF; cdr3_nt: TGTGCCTGGAGTGTACGCGGATTCTACGAGCAGTACTTC
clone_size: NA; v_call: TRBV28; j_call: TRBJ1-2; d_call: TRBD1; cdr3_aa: CASSRPGTGGGYGYTF; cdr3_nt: TGTGCCAGCAGTCGGCCAGGGACAGGGGGCGGCTATGGCTACACCTTC
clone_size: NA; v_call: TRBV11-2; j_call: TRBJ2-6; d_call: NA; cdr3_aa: CASSSRLLSGANVLTF; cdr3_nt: TGTGCCAGCAGCTCTAGACTTCTCTCTGGGGCCAACGTCCTGACTTTC
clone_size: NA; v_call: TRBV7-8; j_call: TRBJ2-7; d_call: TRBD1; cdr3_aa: CASRTGTEWYEQYF; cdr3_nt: TGTGCCAGCAGAACCGGGACAGAGTGGTACGAGCAGTACTTC
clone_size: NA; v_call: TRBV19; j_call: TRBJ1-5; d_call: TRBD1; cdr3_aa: CASRLAGQGAWQPQHF; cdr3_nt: TGTGCCAGTAGGCTGGCAGGACAGGGGGCTTGGCAGCCCCAGCATTTT
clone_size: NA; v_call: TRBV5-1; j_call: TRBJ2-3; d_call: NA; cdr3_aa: CASSQAGAPDTQYF; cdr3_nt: TGCGCCAGCAGCCAAGCGGGTGCCCCAGATACGCAGTATTTT
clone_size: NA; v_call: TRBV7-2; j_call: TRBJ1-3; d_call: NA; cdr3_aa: CASSTQFSGNTIYF; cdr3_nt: TGTGCCAGCAGCACACAGTTTTCAGGAAACACCATATATTTT
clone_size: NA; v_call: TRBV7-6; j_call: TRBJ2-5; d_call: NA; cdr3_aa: CASSLAEGGGETQYF; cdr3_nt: TGTGCCAGCAGCTTAGCGGAGGGGGGGGGAGAGACCCAGTACTTC
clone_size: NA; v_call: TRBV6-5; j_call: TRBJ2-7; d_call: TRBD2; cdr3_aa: CASSYSTGGASYEQYF; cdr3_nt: TGTGCCAGCAGTTACTCGACGGGGGGGGCCTCCTACGAGCAGTACTTC
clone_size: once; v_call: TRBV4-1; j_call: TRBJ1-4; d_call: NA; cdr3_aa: CASSARTDEKLFF; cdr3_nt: TGCGCCAGCAGCGCCCGGACAGATGAAAAACTGTTTTTT
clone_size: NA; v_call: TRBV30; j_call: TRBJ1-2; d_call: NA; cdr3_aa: CAAGRGLGGYTF; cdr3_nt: TGTGCCGCCGGCCGGGGTTTGGGGGGCTACACCTTC
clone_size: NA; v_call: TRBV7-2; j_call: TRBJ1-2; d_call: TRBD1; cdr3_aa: CATLLGTGLGYTF; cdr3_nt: TGTGCCACCTTACTTGGGACAGGGCTTGGCTACACCTTC
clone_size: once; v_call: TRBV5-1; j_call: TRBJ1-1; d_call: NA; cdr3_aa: CASSSGSGVATEAFF; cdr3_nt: TGCGCCAGCAGCTCGGGGTCAGGGGTAGCCACTGAAGCTTTCTTT
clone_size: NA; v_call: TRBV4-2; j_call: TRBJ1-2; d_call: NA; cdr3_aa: CASSQDRQGTHGYTF; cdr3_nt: TGTGCCAGCAGCCAAGATCGGCAGGGGACGCACGGCTACACCTTC
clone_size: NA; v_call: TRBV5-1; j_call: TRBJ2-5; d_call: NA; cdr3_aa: CASSEEKGYFQETQYF; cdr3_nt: TGCGCCAGCAGCGAAGAAAAGGGGTACTTTCAAGAGACCCAGTACTTC
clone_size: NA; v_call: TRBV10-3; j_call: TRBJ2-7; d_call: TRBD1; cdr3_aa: CAIRRGQGYEQYF; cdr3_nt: TGTGCCATCAGGCGGGGACAGGGCTACGAGCAGTACTTC
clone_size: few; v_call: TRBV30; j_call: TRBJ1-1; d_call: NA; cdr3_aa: CAWSPQMNTEAFF; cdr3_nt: TGTGCCTGGAGTCCACAGATGAACACTGAAGCTTTCTTT
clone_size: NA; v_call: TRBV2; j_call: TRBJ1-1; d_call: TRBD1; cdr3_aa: CASSDTQGAGAFF; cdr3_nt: TGTGCCAGCAGTGATACCCAGGGGGCCGGAGCTTTCTTT
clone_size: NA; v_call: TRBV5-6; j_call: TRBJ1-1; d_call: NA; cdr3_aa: CASLKRVNTEAFF; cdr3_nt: TGTGCCAGCCTCAAGAGGGTGAACACTGAAGCTTTCTTT
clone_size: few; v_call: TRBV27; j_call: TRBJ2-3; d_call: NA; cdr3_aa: CASSLWGGDRGTQYF; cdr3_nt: TGTGCCAGCAGTTTATGGGGGGGCGACCGGGGTACGCAGTATTTT
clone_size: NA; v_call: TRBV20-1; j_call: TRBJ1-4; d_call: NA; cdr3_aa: CSALAGEKLFF; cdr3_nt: TGCAGTGCCCTAGCTGGTGAAAAACTGTTTTTT
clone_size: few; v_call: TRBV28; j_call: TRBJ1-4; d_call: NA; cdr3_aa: CATGAVREKLFF; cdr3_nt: TGTGCCACCGGAGCAGTAAGGGAAAAACTGTTTTTT
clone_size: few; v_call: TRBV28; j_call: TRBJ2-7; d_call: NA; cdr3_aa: CASSLARDTYEQYF; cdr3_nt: TGTGCCAGCAGTTTAGCCAGGGACACCTACGAGCAGTACTTC
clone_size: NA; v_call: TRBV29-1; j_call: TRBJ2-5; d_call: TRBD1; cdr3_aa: CSVDGQGVTETQYF; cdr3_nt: TGCAGCGTCGACGGACAGGGGGTCACGGAGACCCAGTACTTC
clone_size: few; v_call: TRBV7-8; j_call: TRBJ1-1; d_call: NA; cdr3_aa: CASSLGGLGTEAFF; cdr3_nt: TGTGCCAGCAGCTTAGGGGGCTTAGGAACTGAAGCTTTCTTT
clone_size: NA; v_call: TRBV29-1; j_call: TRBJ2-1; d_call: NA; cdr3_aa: CSVERQTEQFF; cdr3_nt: TGCAGCGTTGAACGACAGACTGAGCAGTTCTTC
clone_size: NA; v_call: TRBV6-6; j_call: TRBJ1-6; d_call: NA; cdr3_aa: CASSPLSSDNSPLHF; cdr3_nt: TGTGCCAGCAGCCCACTTTCTAGTGATAATTCACCCCTCCACTTT
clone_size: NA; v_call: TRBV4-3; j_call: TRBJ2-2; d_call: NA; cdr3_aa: CASSKQVPGELFF; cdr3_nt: TGCGCCAGCAGTAAACAGGTCCCCGGGGAGCTGTTTTTT
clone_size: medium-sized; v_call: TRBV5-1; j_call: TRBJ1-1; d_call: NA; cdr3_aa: CASSPYTGYTEAFF; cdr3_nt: TGCGCCAGCAGCCCCTATACGGGATACACTGAAGCTTTCTTT
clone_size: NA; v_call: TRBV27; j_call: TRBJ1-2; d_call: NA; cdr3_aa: CASRTREKSGYTF; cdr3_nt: TGTGCCAGCAGGACTAGGGAGAAGTCTGGCTACACCTTC
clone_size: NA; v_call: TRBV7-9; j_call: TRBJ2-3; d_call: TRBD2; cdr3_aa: CASSPFRLAGGSTDTQYF; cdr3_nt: TGTGCCAGCAGCCCATTCCGACTAGCGGGGGGAAGCACAGATACGCAGTATTTT
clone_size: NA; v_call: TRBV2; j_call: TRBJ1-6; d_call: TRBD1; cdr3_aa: CASSEQGVNSPLHF; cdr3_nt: TGTGCCAGCAGTGAACAGGGGGTTAATTCACCCCTCCACTTT
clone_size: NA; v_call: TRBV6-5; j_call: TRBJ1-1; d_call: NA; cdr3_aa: CASSSHENTEAFF; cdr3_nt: TGTGCCAGCAGCTCACATGAGAACACTGAAGCTTTCTTT
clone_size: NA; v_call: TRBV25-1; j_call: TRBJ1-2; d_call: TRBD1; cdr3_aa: CASSYRTGEGYGYTF; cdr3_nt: TGTGCCAGCAGTTATCGGACAGGGGAGGGTTATGGCTACACCTTC
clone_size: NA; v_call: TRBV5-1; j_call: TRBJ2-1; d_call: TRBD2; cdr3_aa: CASSLVLAGGRSYNEQFF; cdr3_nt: TGCGCCAGCAGCTTGGTCCTAGCGGGAGGGCGCTCCTACAATGAGCAGTTCTTC
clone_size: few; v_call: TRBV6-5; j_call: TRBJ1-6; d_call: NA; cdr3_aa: CASSSPRGNYNSPLHF; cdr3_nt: TGTGCCAGCAGTTCCCCCCGGGGGAACTATAATTCACCCCTCCACTTT
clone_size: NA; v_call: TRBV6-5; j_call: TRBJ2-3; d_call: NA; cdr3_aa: CASSLQGTDTQYF; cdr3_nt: TGTGCCAGCAGTTTGCAGGGGACAGATACGCAGTATTTT
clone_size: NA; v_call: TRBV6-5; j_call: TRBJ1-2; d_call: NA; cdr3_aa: CASTNGGDYGYTF; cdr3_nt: TGTGCCAGCACCAATGGGGGGGACTATGGCTACACCTTC
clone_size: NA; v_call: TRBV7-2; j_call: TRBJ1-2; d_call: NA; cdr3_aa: CASSPDRDINYGYTF; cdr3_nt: TGTGCCAGCAGCCCAGACCGGGACATAAATTATGGCTACACCTTC
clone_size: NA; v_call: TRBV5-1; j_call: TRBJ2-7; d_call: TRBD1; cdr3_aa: CASSLAGTGISGEQYF; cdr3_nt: TGCGCCAGCAGCTTGGCCGGGACAGGGATAAGTGGCGAGCAGTACTTC
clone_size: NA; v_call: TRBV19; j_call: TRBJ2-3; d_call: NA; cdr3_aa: CASSMRRGTYTDTQYF; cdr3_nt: TGTGCCAGTAGTATGCGACGGGGAACCTACACAGATACGCAGTATTTT